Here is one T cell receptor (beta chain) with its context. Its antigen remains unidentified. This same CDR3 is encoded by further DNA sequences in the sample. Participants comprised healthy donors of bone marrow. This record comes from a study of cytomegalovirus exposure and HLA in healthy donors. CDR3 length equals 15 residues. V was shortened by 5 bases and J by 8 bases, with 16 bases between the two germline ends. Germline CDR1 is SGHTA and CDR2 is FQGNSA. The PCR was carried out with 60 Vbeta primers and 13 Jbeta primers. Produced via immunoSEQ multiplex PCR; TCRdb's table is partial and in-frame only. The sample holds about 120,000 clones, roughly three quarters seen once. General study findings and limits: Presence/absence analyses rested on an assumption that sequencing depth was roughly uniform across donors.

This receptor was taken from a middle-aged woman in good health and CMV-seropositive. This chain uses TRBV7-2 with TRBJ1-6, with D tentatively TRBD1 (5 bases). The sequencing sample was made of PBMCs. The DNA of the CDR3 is TGTGCCAGCAGCGAAGACCAGGGAGGATATTCACCCCTCCACTTT. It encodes CASSEDQGGYSPLHF.